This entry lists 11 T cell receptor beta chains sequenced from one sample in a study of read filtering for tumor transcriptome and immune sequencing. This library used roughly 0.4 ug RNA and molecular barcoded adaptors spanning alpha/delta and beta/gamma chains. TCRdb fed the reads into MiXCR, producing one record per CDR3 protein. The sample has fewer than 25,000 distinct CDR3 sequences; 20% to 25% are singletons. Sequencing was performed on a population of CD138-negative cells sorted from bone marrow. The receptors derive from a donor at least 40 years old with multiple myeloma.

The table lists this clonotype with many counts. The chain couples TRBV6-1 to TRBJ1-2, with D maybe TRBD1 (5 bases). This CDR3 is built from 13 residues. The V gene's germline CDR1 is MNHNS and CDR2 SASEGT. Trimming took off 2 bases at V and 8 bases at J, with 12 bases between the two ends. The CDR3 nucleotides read TGTGCCAGCAGTGAAATGGGGGGTGGCGGCTACACCTTC. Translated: CASSEMGGGGYTF.

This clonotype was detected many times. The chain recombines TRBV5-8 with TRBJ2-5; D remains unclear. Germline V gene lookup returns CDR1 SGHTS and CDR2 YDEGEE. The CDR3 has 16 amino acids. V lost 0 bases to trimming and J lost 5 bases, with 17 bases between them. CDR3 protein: CASSLAVQPSRETQYF. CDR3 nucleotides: TGTGCCAGCAGCTTGGCCGTTCAGCCGAGCAGGGAGACCCAGTACTTC.

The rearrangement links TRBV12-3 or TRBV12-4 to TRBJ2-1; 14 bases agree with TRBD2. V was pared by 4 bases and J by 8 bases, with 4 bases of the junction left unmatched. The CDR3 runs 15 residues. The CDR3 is CASSSGTSGSYEQFF. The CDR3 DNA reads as TGTGCCAGCAGTTCCGGGACTAGCGGGAGTTATGAGCAGTTCTTC.

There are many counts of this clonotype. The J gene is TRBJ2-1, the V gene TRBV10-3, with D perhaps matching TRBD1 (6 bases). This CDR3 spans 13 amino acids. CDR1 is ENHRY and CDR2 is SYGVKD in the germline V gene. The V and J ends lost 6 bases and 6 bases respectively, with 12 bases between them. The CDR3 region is CAIRGRGGNEQFF. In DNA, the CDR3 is TGTGCCATCAGGGGCAGGGGCGGCAATGAGCAGTTCTTC.

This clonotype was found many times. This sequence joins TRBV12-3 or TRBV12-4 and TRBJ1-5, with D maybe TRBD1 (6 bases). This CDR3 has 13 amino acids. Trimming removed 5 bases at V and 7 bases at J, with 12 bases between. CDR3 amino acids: CASSTGMGQPQHF. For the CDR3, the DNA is TGTGCCAGCAGTACAGGGATGGGACAGCCCCAGCATTTT.

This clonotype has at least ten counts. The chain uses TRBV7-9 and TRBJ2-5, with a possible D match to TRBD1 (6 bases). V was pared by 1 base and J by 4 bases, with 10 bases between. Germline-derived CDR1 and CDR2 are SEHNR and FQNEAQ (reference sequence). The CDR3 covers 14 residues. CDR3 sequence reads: CASSLDRAGETQYF. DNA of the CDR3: TGTGCCAGCAGCTTAGACAGGGCGGGAGAGACCCAGTACTTC.

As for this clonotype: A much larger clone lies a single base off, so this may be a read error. The CDR3 reads CASSYGGGLGEQFF. CDR3 DNA: TGTGCCAGCAGCTACGGGGGGGGTCTCGGTGAGCAGTTCTTC. V gene TRBV11-3 combines with J gene TRBJ2-1; 8 bases agree with TRBD2. This CDR3 has 14 residues. With 4 bases clipped from V and 9 bases from J, the junction kept 8 bases outside the gene matches. The germline V gene has CDR1 SGHNT and CDR2 YENEEA.

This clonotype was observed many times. The CDR3 DNA reads TGTGCCAGCAGTCCGCGGACTGACTCCTACAATGAGCAGTTCTTC. Its translation: CASSPRTDSYNEQFF. The chain carries TRBV27 and TRBJ2-1, with TRBD2 as a possible D gene (5 bases). V was clipped by 5 bases and J by 0 bases, with 11 bases between them. The CDR3 has 15 residues. The germline V gene encodes CDR1 MNHEY and CDR2 SMNVEV (reference sequence).

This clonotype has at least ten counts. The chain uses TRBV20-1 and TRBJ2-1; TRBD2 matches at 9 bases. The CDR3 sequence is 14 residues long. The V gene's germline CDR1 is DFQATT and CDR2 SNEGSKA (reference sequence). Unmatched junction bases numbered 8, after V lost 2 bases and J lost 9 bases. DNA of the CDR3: TGCAGTGCTAGACCTGGGACTAGCCCTGCTGAGCAGTTCTTC. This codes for CSARPGTSPAEQFF.

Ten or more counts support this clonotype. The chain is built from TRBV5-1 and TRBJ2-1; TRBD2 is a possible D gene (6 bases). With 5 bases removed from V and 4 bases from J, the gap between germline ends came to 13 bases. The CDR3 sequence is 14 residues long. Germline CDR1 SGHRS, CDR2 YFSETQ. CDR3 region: CASRPVGGYNEQFF. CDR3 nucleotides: TGCGCCAGCAGGCCGGTGGGGGGATACAATGAGCAGTTCTTC.

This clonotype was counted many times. The CDR3 spells CASSLSRMNTEAFF. Written as DNA, the CDR3 is TGTGCCAGCAGCTTATCTAGGATGAACACTGAAGCTTTCTTT. The chain combines TRBV11-2 with TRBJ1-1, with unresolved D. CDR1 is SGHAT, CDR2 FQNNGV, per germline. The CDR3 sequence is 14 residues long. Trimming removed 2 bases at V and 0 bases at J, with 7 bases between.